Following are 22 T cell receptor beta chains from one sample sequenced in a study of OX40 agonist ivuxolimab in advanced cancers. TCRdb keeps only in-frame clones here, not all; method: immunoSEQ multiplex PCR. The table has some 60,000 clones, over 75% seen once. The sequenced sample was CD4+ or CD8+ T cells sorted from blood, obtained in a trial of the OX40 agonist ivuxolimab. The receptor source for this set is an adult with an advanced solid tumor such as melanoma, head and neck, liver or kidney cancer.

The rearrangement links TRBV28 to TRBJ1-2, with a tentative D call TRBD1 (6 bases). Germline V gene lookup returns CDR1 MDHEN and CDR2 SYDVKM. V was clipped by 5 bases and J by 4 bases, with 17 bases between them. The CDR3 contains 15 residues. CDR3 bases: TGTGCCAGCAGTGGGGGGGCCCGGGCCAGCTATGGCTACACCTTC. Residues: CASSGGARASYGYTF.

This chain connects TRBV7-2 to TRBJ1-4; no reliable D call. With 3 bases removed from V and 0 bases from J, the gap between germline ends came to 8 bases. CDR1 and CDR2 from the germline V gene are SGHTA and FQGNSA. The CDR3 contains 15 residues. CDR3 bases: TGTGCCAGCAGCTTGGACGGAGCAACTAATGAAAAACTGTTTTTT. This sequence encodes CASSLDGATNEKLFF.

The chain employs TRBV7-3 and TRBJ2-3; possible D gene TRBD1, 6 bases. The CDR3 has 15 residues. V was clipped by 0 bases and J by 2 bases, with 9 bases between them. Looked up from germline, CDR1 is SGHTA and CDR2 is FQGTGA. The CDR3 DNA is TGTGCCAGCAGCTTAACGGGACACCCCACAGATACGCAGTATTTT. Residues: CASSLTGHPTDTQYF.

This clone was detected only once. DNA of the CDR3: TGTGCCAGCGCTCGTCCCCCCAGGGGGCAGGGCTATGGCTACACCTTC. Protein product: CASARPPRGQGYGYTF. J is TRBJ1-2 and V is TRBV28, with 8 bases lining up with TRBD1. Germline V gives CDR1 MDHEN, CDR2 SYDVKM. Losses at the gene ends were 8 bases for V and 4 bases for J; bases not matched to a gene: 15. The CDR3 length is 16 residues.

The chain employs TRBV30 and TRBJ2-7; D remains unclear. The CDR3 spans 13 residues. Germline V lookup: CDR1 GTSNPN, CDR2 SVGIG (reference sequence). Trimming pared 0 bases from V and 3 bases from J, leaving 9 bases between. Here the CDR3 reads CAWSVHRLYEQYF. CDR3 DNA: TGTGCCTGGAGTGTACATAGGCTCTACGAGCAGTACTTC.

The V gene is TRBV30, the J gene TRBJ1-1; 8 bases are shared with TRBD1. V shed 7 bases and J 1 base; nucleotides not matched to a gene: 8. CDR3 length equals 14 residues. CDR1 GTSNPN and CDR2 SVGIG come from the germline V gene (reference sequence). For the CDR3, the DNA is TGTGCCTTTGACAGGGGCCACCAGAACACTGAAGCTTTCTTT. This gives the protein CAFDRGHQNTEAFF.

The chain links TRBV9 to TRBJ2-3; D may be TRBD2 (7 bases). The V and J ends lost 2 bases and 2 bases respectively, with 12 bases between them. The CDR3 extends over 15 amino acids. Germline V gives CDR1 SGDLS, CDR2 YYNGEE. CDR3 in DNA: TGTGCCAGCAGCGTCGGAGGGGGGGCCACAGATACGCAGTATTTT. Translation: CASSVGGGATDTQYF.

This clone has just a few counts. This rearrangement joins TRBV7-9 to TRBJ1-4, with a possible D match to TRBD1 (6 bases). Germline loops: CDR1 SEHNR, CDR2 FQNEAQ (reference sequence). V lost 5 bases to trimming and J lost 8 bases, with 27 bases between them. The CDR3 contains 18 residues. The CDR3 loop reads CASSPFGAGALKEEKLFF. The DNA of the CDR3 is TGTGCCAGCAGCCCGTTCGGGGCAGGGGCATTAAAGGAAGAAAAACTGTTTTTT.

The genes are TRBV7-2 and TRBJ2-3; no reliable D call. CDR3 length: 13 residues. Germline CDR1 is SGHTA and CDR2 is FQGNSA. V gave up 2 bases and J gave up 1 base, with 4 bases separating them. The DNA of the CDR3 is TGTGCCAGCAGCTTATGGGGCACAGATACGCAGTATTTT. Translated: CASSLWGTDTQYF.

The chain recombines TRBV7-2 with TRBJ2-4, with a tentative D call TRBD2 (6 bases). The CDR3 is 14 amino acids. Germline V lookup: CDR1 SGHTA, CDR2 FQGNSA. V lost 8 bases, J lost 6 bases, and 17 bases lay in between. CDR3 region: CASLPGLGGNIQYF. The DNA of the CDR3 is TGTGCCAGCCTCCCCGGGCTGGGGGGAAACATTCAGTACTTC.

The chain employs TRBV19 and TRBJ2-1, with D possibly matching TRBD1 (6 bases). The CDR3 has 14 residues. The germline V gene encodes CDR1 LNHDA and CDR2 SQIVND (reference sequence). V was cut by 7 bases and J by 0 bases, with 10 bases left in between. CDR3 protein: CASKGDTSYNEQFF. The CDR3 nucleotides are TGTGCCAGTAAAGGGGACACCTCCTACAATGAGCAGTTCTTC.

The chain uses TRBV23-1 and TRBJ1-2; D is unclear. TRBV23-1 is known as an ORF, though its function is uncertain. This CDR3 region has 15 residues. V was pared by 0 bases and J by 3 bases, with 11 bases between. The CDR3, as DNA: TGCGCCAGCAGTCAATCGGACCCCCGGGACTATGGCTACACCTTC. Its translation: CASSQSDPRDYGYTF.

This chain joins TRBV11-3 and TRBJ2-2, with D unresolved. Trimming took off 1 base at V and 4 bases at J, with 4 bases between the two ends. Germline lookup yields CDR1 SGHNT and CDR2 YENEEA. CDR3 length equals 13 residues. CDR3 sequence reads: CASSLAGTGELFF. The CDR3 region has the DNA TGTGCCAGCAGCTTAGCTGGCACCGGGGAGCTGTTTTTT.

V gene TRBV28 combines with J gene TRBJ2-3; TRBD1 might be the D (5 bases). The CDR3 sequence is 16 residues long. Trimming pared 8 bases from V and 2 bases from J, leaving 20 bases between. Germline CDR1 reads MDHEN; CDR2 reads SYDVKM. The CDR3 DNA is TGTGCCAGCCTTCTTAGGACAAGGGGATTCACAGATACGCAGTATTTT. As protein: CASLLRTRGFTDTQYF.

The chain has TRBV28 and TRBJ1-2; no clear D gene. The V and J ends lost 4 bases and 3 bases respectively, with 12 bases between them. This CDR3 has 14 residues. Germline lookup yields CDR1 MDHEN and CDR2 SYDVKM. The CDR3 spells CASSSPASHYGYTF. The CDR3 DNA sequence: TGTGCCAGCAGTTCCCCGGCCAGCCACTATGGCTACACCTTC.

The CDR3 protein is CASSEGGRGDTEAFF. CDR3 nucleotide sequence: TGCGCCAGCAGTGAAGGGGGCCGGGGCGACACTGAAGCTTTCTTT. The V gene is TRBV10-1, the J gene TRBJ1-1, with TRBD1 matching over 7 bases. The CDR3 runs 15 residues. The junction had 7 bases not matched to a gene; V was cut back by 3 bases and J by 3 bases. Germline CDR1 and CDR2: WNHNN and SYGVQD (reference sequence).

The chain recombines TRBV5-1 with TRBJ2-5; 10 positions match TRBD2. The V gene end was trimmed by 2 bases and the J gene end by 1 base; junction bases not matched to a gene: 5. The CDR3 consists of 16 residues. Germline V lookup: CDR1 SGHRS, CDR2 YFSETQ. CDR3 DNA: TGCGCCAGCAGCTTCGCGACTAGCGGGTCCCAAGAGACCCAGTACTTC. Amino acid sequence: CASSFATSGSQETQYF.

The rearrangement uses TRBV7-3 and TRBJ2-3; D possibly corresponds to TRBD1 (5 bases). CDR1 and CDR2 from the germline V gene are SGHTA and FQGTGA. Trimming left V 2 bases short and J 5 bases short, with 11 bases between. This CDR3 spans 14 amino acids. The CDR3 DNA sequence: TGTGCCAGCAGCTTAGTAGGGGTTGGAGATACGCAGTATTTT. Translation: CASSLVGVGDTQYF.

The rearrangement joins TRBV28 to TRBJ1-2, with D perhaps TRBD1 (6 bases). Germline CDR1 and CDR2: MDHEN and SYDVKM. The CDR3 is made up of 12 amino acids. The V end lost 8 bases, the J end lost 2 bases, and 9 bases lay between the germline ends. CDR3 nucleotides: TGTGCCAGCGGACAGTTCAACTATGGCTACACCTTC. It codes for CASGQFNYGYTF.

The V gene is TRBV5-1, the J gene TRBJ2-7; 16 bases are shared with TRBD2. Germline CDR1 and CDR2: SGHRS and YFSETQ. The CDR3 totals 18 residues. V dropped 3 bases and J dropped 7; count of bases not matched to a gene: 13. The CDR3 is CASSSLPGLAGGSGEQYF. In DNA form, the CDR3 reads TGCGCCAGCAGCTCCCTACCGGGACTAGCGGGAGGGTCCGGTGAGCAGTACTTC.

This sequence joins TRBV2 and TRBJ2-1; D is uncertain. Per germline, CDR1 SNHLY and CDR2 FYNNEI. V dropped 8 bases and J dropped 9 bases, with 17 bases sitting between them. The CDR3 loop spans 13 amino acids. The CDR3 nucleotides read TGTGCCAGCGGCAGAGCTTTGACGGGTGAGCAGTTCTTC. This sequence encodes CASGRALTGEQFF.

The V call is TRBV7-2, the J call TRBJ2-7; tentatively, D is TRBD1 or TRBD2 (5 bases each). CDR1 SGHTA and CDR2 FQGNSA come from the germline V gene. This CDR3 is 15 amino acids long. The ends were cut back, 1 base at V and 3 bases at J, with 13 bases in the middle. The CDR3 nucleotides are TGTGCCAGCAGCTTAGTCGGTTTGGGGGTCTACGAGCAGTACTTC. Its protein is CASSLVGLGVYEQYF.